This T cell receptor (beta chain) was captured in a study of cytomegalovirus exposure and HLA in healthy donors. The study's findings and limits: It was reportedly the case that the classifier diagnosed cytomegalovirus status with high specificity and sensitivity. The study listed under 200 cytomegalovirus-associated TCR beta chains. The study found most TCR sequences rare, yet found some public TCRs in many donors.

TCRdb's table, derived via immunoSEQ multiplex PCR, lists solely in-frame clones and lacks some. Found here are hundreds of thousands of clones, roughly 84% of them singletons; the top ten hold roughly 2%. Comments on this clone: Antigen unknown.

Germline CDR1 reads SGHVS; CDR2 reads FQNEAQ. The CDR3 has 18 amino acids. Trimming removed 5 bases at V and 5 bases at J, with 27 bases between. The donors were part of the validation cohort, which consisted of roughly 120 subjects and was separate from the first cohort of 666 subjects. This TCR came from a woman between 18 and 29 years old in good health and CMV-seropositive. Material for sequencing was PBMCs. The gene calls are TRBV7-8 and TRBJ1-1, with D tentatively TRBD1 (5 bases). The CDR3 here is CASSPPYAGRLGGTEAFF. CDR3 nucleotides: TGTGCCAGCAGCCCCCCCTATGCCGGAAGACTTGGGGGGACTGAAGCTTTCTTT.